Listed below are T cell receptor beta chains from one sample, sequenced in a study of cytotoxic CD8 clonotypes in ibrutinib-treated CLL. Measured with immunoSEQ multiplex PCR; TCRdb has only the in-frame clones, and not every one. The sample yields about 160,000 clones, 70% to 85% seen once. Sequencing was performed on PBMCs, taken after 24 months of ibrutinib treatment. These receptors were taken from a human donor with chronic lymphocytic leukemia. Each CDR3 is given with its conserved first and last residue. The D gene is left open where the match is weak. Clone size is not always given. Where it is, it says once, few, many or a class for expanded clones.

clone_size: -; v_call: TRBV28; d_call: -; j_call: TRBJ2-3; cdr3_nt: TGTGCCAGCATCCCCGCGCTGATTTATGATACGCAGTATTTT; cdr3_aa: CASIPALIYDTQYF
clone_size: few; v_call: TRBV7-2; d_call: -; j_call: TRBJ2-1; cdr3_nt: TGTGCCAGCAGCGTGACAGCGGGCCAGGGGAATGAGCAGTTCTTC; cdr3_aa: CASSVTAGQGNEQFF
clone_size: -; v_call: TRBV19; d_call: TRBD2; j_call: TRBJ2-1; cdr3_nt: TGTGCCAGTAGTATTAGCGGGGCCCGAGCACAGTTCTTC; cdr3_aa: CASSISGARAQFF
clone_size: once; v_call: TRBV20-1; d_call: -; j_call: TRBJ2-5; cdr3_nt: TGCAGTGCTAGAGTCGGGGAGACCCAGTACTTC; cdr3_aa: CSARVGETQYF
clone_size: -; v_call: TRBV7-9; d_call: -; j_call: TRBJ1-4; cdr3_nt: TGTGCCAGCAGCTTCGTACCAACTAATGAAAAACTGTTTTTT; cdr3_aa: CASSFVPTNEKLFF
clone_size: once; v_call: TRBV6-6; d_call: -; j_call: TRBJ1-5; cdr3_nt: TGTGCCAGCACGGGGGACCCGGCACGGGGGGCCCAGCATTTT; cdr3_aa: CASTGDPARGAQHF
clone_size: -; v_call: TRBV4-1; d_call: TRBD1; j_call: TRBJ1-3; cdr3_nt: TGCGCCAGCAGCCGGACAGGGGGAAACACCATATATTTT; cdr3_aa: CASSRTGGNTIYF
clone_size: -; v_call: TRBV19; d_call: -; j_call: TRBJ2-1; cdr3_nt: TGTGCCAGTAGTAAGGAGGGGGCCTGGCAGTTCTTC; cdr3_aa: CASSKEGAWQFF
clone_size: -; v_call: TRBV7-6; d_call: -; j_call: TRBJ2-2; cdr3_nt: TGTGCCAGCAGCTTATCCGGGGAGCTGTTTTTT; cdr3_aa: CASSLSGELFF
clone_size: -; v_call: TRBV30; d_call: -; j_call: TRBJ1-1; cdr3_nt: TGTGCCTGGACCACCCCCCGGGGGCTGAACACTGAAGCTTTCTTT; cdr3_aa: CAWTTPRGLNTEAFF
clone_size: -; v_call: TRBV6-5; d_call: TRBD1; j_call: TRBJ1-2; cdr3_nt: TGTGCCAGCAGCCTTGACAGGGTAGGCGGCTATGGCTACACCTTC; cdr3_aa: CASSLDRVGGYGYTF
clone_size: once; v_call: TRBV7-2; d_call: -; j_call: TRBJ2-1; cdr3_nt: TGTGCCAGCAGCACCGCGGCGGGAGTGTTAGGGGGTGAGCAGTTCTTC; cdr3_aa: CASSTAAGVLGGEQFF
clone_size: -; v_call: TRBV2; d_call: -; j_call: TRBJ2-3; cdr3_nt: TGTGCCAGCACCCCTAAGGGGGTGGACACAGATACGCAGTATTTT; cdr3_aa: CASTPKGVDTDTQYF
clone_size: -; v_call: TRBV5-1; d_call: TRBD1; j_call: TRBJ2-5; cdr3_nt: TGCGCCAGCAGCTTGGAGGCAGGGGGTAGTCAGACCCAGTACTTC; cdr3_aa: CASSLEAGGSQTQYF
clone_size: -; v_call: TRBV4-1; d_call: -; j_call: TRBJ2-1; cdr3_nt: TGCGCCAGCAGCCAAAGTCTTTGGGGCGGGTACAACAATGAGCAGTTCTTC; cdr3_aa: CASSQSLWGGYNNEQFF
clone_size: -; v_call: TRBV4-3; d_call: -; j_call: TRBJ1-2; cdr3_nt: TGCGCCAGCAGCCAAGGAGCTAACTATGGCTACACCTTC; cdr3_aa: CASSQGANYGYTF
clone_size: -; v_call: TRBV29-1; d_call: -; j_call: TRBJ1-1; cdr3_nt: TGCAGCGGAGGGCTCAACACTGAAGCTTTCTTT; cdr3_aa: CSGGLNTEAFF
clone_size: -; v_call: TRBV18; d_call: TRBD1; j_call: TRBJ2-5; cdr3_nt: TGTGCCAGCTCACTAGGGACAGGGAGGCAAGAGACCCAGTACTTC; cdr3_aa: CASSLGTGRQETQYF
clone_size: once; v_call: TRBV5-4; d_call: TRBD1; j_call: TRBJ2-5; cdr3_nt: TGTGCCAGCAGCTCACAGCGGGACAGGGGAGGGAAAGAGACCCAGTACTTC; cdr3_aa: CASSSQRDRGGKETQYF
clone_size: -; v_call: TRBV27; d_call: -; j_call: TRBJ1-1; cdr3_nt: TGTGCCAGCAGTCCCCAGATGGGGGCGACTTTCTTT; cdr3_aa: CASSPQMGATFF
clone_size: -; v_call: TRBV7-9; d_call: -; j_call: TRBJ1-3; cdr3_nt: TGTGCCGGTACAGGGCACACTGGAAACACCATATATTTT; cdr3_aa: CAGTGHTGNTIYF
clone_size: -; v_call: TRBV6-5; d_call: TRBD1; j_call: TRBJ1-3; cdr3_nt: TGTGCCAGCAGTTACAAGACAGGGACCTCTGGAAACACCATATATTTT; cdr3_aa: CASSYKTGTSGNTIYF
clone_size: -; v_call: TRBV7-9; d_call: TRBD1; j_call: TRBJ1-2; cdr3_nt: TGTGCCAGCAGCCCTAACGGACAGGTCTCTAACTATGGCTACACCTTC; cdr3_aa: CASSPNGQVSNYGYTF
clone_size: -; v_call: TRBV9; d_call: TRBD2; j_call: TRBJ2-5; cdr3_nt: TGTGCCAGCAGCCTTACGGGACTAGCGGGAGAGACCCAGTACTTC; cdr3_aa: CASSLTGLAGETQYF
clone_size: -; v_call: TRBV5-1; d_call: -; j_call: TRBJ1-5; cdr3_nt: TGCGCCAGCAGCTTGACGGCAGGGGTAAATCAGCCCCAGCATTTT; cdr3_aa: CASSLTAGVNQPQHF
clone_size: -; v_call: TRBV28; d_call: -; j_call: TRBJ2-7; cdr3_nt: TGTGCCAGCAGTAGTCCGGGGGGCGCGGGCTACGAGCAGTACTTC; cdr3_aa: CASSSPGGAGYEQYF
clone_size: -; v_call: TRBV6-5; d_call: -; j_call: TRBJ1-1; cdr3_nt: TGTGCCAGCAGTTACGGGACCACTGAAGCTTTCTTT; cdr3_aa: CASSYGTTEAFF
clone_size: -; v_call: TRBV9; d_call: -; j_call: TRBJ1-5; cdr3_nt: TGTGCCAGCAGCGTAGACGCAGCTAGCAATCAGCCCCAGCATTTT; cdr3_aa: CASSVDAASNQPQHF
clone_size: -; v_call: TRBV29-1; d_call: -; j_call: TRBJ1-4; cdr3_nt: TGCAGCGTTGAAGATACTGGCAGGGTTGAAAAACTGTTTTTT; cdr3_aa: CSVEDTGRVEKLFF
clone_size: -; v_call: TRBV2; d_call: -; j_call: TRBJ2-7; cdr3_nt: TGTGCCAGCACCGGGGGACAGACCTACGAGCAGTACTTC; cdr3_aa: CASTGGQTYEQYF
clone_size: -; v_call: TRBV19; d_call: TRBD1; j_call: TRBJ1-6; cdr3_nt: TGTGCCAGTAAAATTCGAGGGACAGTAGATTCACCCCTCCACTTT; cdr3_aa: CASKIRGTVDSPLHF
clone_size: -; v_call: TRBV7-2; d_call: -; j_call: TRBJ2-2; cdr3_nt: TGTGCCAGCAGCTTTCAGGGGAGCGGGGAGCTGTTTTTT; cdr3_aa: CASSFQGSGELFF
clone_size: few; v_call: TRBV11-2; d_call: -; j_call: TRBJ1-6; cdr3_nt: TGTGCCAGCAGACGACCCAATTCACCCCTCCACTTT; cdr3_aa: CASRRPNSPLHF
clone_size: -; v_call: TRBV5-8; d_call: -; j_call: TRBJ1-5; cdr3_nt: TGTGCCAGCAGACCAGCGAGAGTGGGTGGCAATCAGCCCCAGCATTTT; cdr3_aa: CASRPARVGGNQPQHF
clone_size: -; v_call: TRBV18; d_call: -; j_call: TRBJ2-5; cdr3_nt: TGTGCCAGCTCACCGTTAGACCAAGAGACCCAGTACTTC; cdr3_aa: CASSPLDQETQYF
clone_size: few; v_call: TRBV11-2; d_call: -; j_call: TRBJ1-2; cdr3_nt: TGTGCCAGCAGCTTAGAACAGGTGGGGCTAGGCTATGGCTACACCTTC; cdr3_aa: CASSLEQVGLGYGYTF
clone_size: -; v_call: TRBV18; d_call: TRBD1; j_call: TRBJ2-7; cdr3_nt: TGTGCCAGCTCACAGGGACAGAGCTACGAGCAGTACTTC; cdr3_aa: CASSQGQSYEQYF
clone_size: -; v_call: TRBV4-3; d_call: TRBD2; j_call: TRBJ2-1; cdr3_nt: TGCGCCAGCAGCCATAAAGTCCGACTAGCGGGATACAATGAGCAGTTCTTC; cdr3_aa: CASSHKVRLAGYNEQFF
clone_size: -; v_call: TRBV7-3; d_call: -; j_call: TRBJ2-5; cdr3_nt: TGTGCCAGCAGCTTGGGGGGACGTCGGGAGACCCAGTACTTC; cdr3_aa: CASSLGGRRETQYF
clone_size: -; v_call: TRBV7-8; d_call: -; j_call: TRBJ1-3; cdr3_nt: TGTGCCAGCAGCTCAAACAGGGTTGGAAACACCATATATTTT; cdr3_aa: CASSSNRVGNTIYF
clone_size: -; v_call: TRBV27; d_call: TRBD1; j_call: TRBJ2-6; cdr3_nt: TGTGCCAGCAGAACGGGACAGACCAACGTCCTGACTTTC; cdr3_aa: CASRTGQTNVLTF
clone_size: -; v_call: TRBV4-3; d_call: TRBD2; j_call: TRBJ2-1; cdr3_nt: TGCGCCAGCAGCCAAGCAACGGGAGGAATGGATGAGCAGTTCTTC; cdr3_aa: CASSQATGGMDEQFF
clone_size: -; v_call: TRBV5-1; d_call: -; j_call: TRBJ1-5; cdr3_nt: TGCGCCAGCAGCCCGGACGGTTATCAGCCCCAGCATTTT; cdr3_aa: CASSPDGYQPQHF
clone_size: -; v_call: TRBV7-2; d_call: -; j_call: TRBJ1-3; cdr3_nt: TGTGCCAGCAGCTTATCGTTGAACACCATATATTTT; cdr3_aa: CASSLSLNTIYF
clone_size: once; v_call: TRBV11-1; d_call: TRBD1; j_call: TRBJ2-1; cdr3_nt: TGTGCCAGCAGCTCCACCTTCCGGGACAGAGAAAGGAATGAGCAGTTCTTC; cdr3_aa: CASSSTFRDRERNEQFF
clone_size: -; v_call: TRBV30; d_call: -; j_call: TRBJ2-1; cdr3_nt: TGTGCCTGGAGTGCACTCTTTAGCTCCTACAATGAGCAGTTCTTC; cdr3_aa: CAWSALFSSYNEQFF
clone_size: -; v_call: TRBV7-9; d_call: -; j_call: TRBJ2-7; cdr3_nt: TGTGCCAGCAGCGGGGGGGCGCGGGAGCAGTACTTC; cdr3_aa: CASSGGAREQYF
clone_size: few; v_call: TRBV7-3; d_call: -; j_call: TRBJ2-7; cdr3_nt: TGTGCCAGCAGCTTAACCCCTGGACGATACGAGCAGTACTTC; cdr3_aa: CASSLTPGRYEQYF
clone_size: -; v_call: TRBV7-3; d_call: -; j_call: TRBJ1-4; cdr3_nt: TGTGCCAGCAGCTGGGACCTTAATGAAAAACTGTTTTTT; cdr3_aa: CASSWDLNEKLFF
clone_size: -; v_call: TRBV6-6; d_call: -; j_call: TRBJ2-7; cdr3_nt: TGTGCCAGCAGCTCCCAGGGGGGGCGCAGTAACGAGCAGTACTTC; cdr3_aa: CASSSQGGRSNEQYF
clone_size: once; v_call: TRBV5-1; d_call: -; j_call: TRBJ2-2; cdr3_nt: TGCGCCAGCAGTTCCAGGGTCGACGGGGAGCTGTTTTTT; cdr3_aa: CASSSRVDGELFF
clone_size: -; v_call: TRBV19; d_call: TRBD1; j_call: TRBJ1-5; cdr3_nt: TGTGCCAGTAGTATTACCAGGGCAGGGGGTAAGCAGCCCCAGCATTTT; cdr3_aa: CASSITRAGGKQPQHF
clone_size: -; v_call: TRBV5-5; d_call: -; j_call: TRBJ2-7; cdr3_nt: TGTGCCAGCACGGGTGGGGGACCCTTCCCCCTCTACGAGCAGTACTTC; cdr3_aa: CASTGGGPFPLYEQYF